These 3 T cell receptor beta chains were all obtained from the same sample, sequenced in a study of shared clonotypes between healthy human individuals. Data came from immunoSEQ multiplex PCR; TCRdb stores just in-frame clones and leaves some out. The sample carries just over 2,000,000 clones, roughly 95% recorded once. CD45RO-negative CD8 cells positively selected for CCR7 made up the naive population, which excluded terminally differentiated effector memory CD45RA+ cells. Input material: naive CD8+ T cells sorted from blood. The receptors come from a man younger than 35 in good health.

The V and J genes are TRBV4-1 and TRBJ2-7; D is uncertain. This CDR3 is built from 14 residues. Germline V gives CDR1 MGHRA, CDR2 YSYEKL. Trimming removed 4 bases at V and 3 bases at J, with 13 bases between. CDR3 protein: CASSLFEEGYEQYF. The CDR3 DNA reads as TGCGCCAGCAGCCTATTCGAGGAAGGCTACGAGCAGTACTTC.

This clone was picked up one time. The chain couples TRBV28 to TRBJ2-1, with 8 bases fitting TRBD1. Germline lookup yields CDR1 MDHEN and CDR2 SYDVKM. This CDR3 is built from 15 residues. V gave up 4 bases and J gave up 3 bases; unmatched junction bases: 5. For the CDR3, the DNA is TGTGCCAGCAGTTGGACAGGGAAGAGCTACAATGAGCAGTTCTTC. It translates to CASSWTGKSYNEQFF.

This sequence joins TRBV5-6 and TRBJ1-1; tentatively, D is TRBD1 (5 bases). The germline V and J ends were trimmed by 4 bases and 4 bases, with 17 bases remaining between them. This CDR3 has 15 amino acids. Per the germline V gene, CDR1 is SGHDT and CDR2 is YYEEEE. The CDR3 loop reads CASSPREGPATEAFF. CDR3 coding DNA: TGTGCCAGCAGCCCTCGAGAGGGGCCCGCCACTGAAGCTTTCTTT. The whole variable domain, remainder taken from reference TRBV5-6 and TRBJ1-1, is DAGVTQSPTHLIKTRGQQVTLRCSPKSGHDTVSWYQQALGQGPQFIFQYYEEEERQRGNFPDRFSGHQFPNYSSELNVNALLLGDSALYLCASSPREGPATEAFFGQGTRLTVV.